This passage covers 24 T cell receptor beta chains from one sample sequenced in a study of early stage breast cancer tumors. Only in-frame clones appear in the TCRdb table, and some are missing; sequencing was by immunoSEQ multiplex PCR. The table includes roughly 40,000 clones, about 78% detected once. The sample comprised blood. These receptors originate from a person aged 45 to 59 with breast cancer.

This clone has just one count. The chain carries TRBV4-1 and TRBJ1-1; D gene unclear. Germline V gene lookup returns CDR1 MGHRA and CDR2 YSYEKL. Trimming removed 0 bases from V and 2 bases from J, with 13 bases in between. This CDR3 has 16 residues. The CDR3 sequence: CASSQEIGVGNTEAFF. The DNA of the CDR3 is TGCGCCAGCAGCCAAGAAATCGGGGTTGGCAACACTGAAGCTTTCTTT.

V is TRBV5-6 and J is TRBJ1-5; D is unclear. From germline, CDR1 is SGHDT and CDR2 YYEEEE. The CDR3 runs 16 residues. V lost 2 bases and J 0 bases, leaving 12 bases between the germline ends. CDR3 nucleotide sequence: TGTGCCAGCAGCTTTGGAGATCCCAATAGCAATCAGCCCCAGCATTTT. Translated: CASSFGDPNSNQPQHF. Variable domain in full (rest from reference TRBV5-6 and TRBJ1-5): DAGVTQSPTHLIKTRGQQVTLRCSPKSGHDTVSWYQQALGQGPQFIFQYYEEEERQRGNFPDRFSGHQFPNYSSELNVNALLLGDSALYLCASSFGDPNSNQPQHFGDGTRLSIL.

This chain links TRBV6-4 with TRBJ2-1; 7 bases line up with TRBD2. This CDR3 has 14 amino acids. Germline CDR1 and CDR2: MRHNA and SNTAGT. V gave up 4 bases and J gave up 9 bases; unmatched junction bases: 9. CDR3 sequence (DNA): TGTGCCAGCAGTGTTCTTGCGGGAGTTGCTGAGCAGTTCTTC. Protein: CASSVLAGVAEQFF.

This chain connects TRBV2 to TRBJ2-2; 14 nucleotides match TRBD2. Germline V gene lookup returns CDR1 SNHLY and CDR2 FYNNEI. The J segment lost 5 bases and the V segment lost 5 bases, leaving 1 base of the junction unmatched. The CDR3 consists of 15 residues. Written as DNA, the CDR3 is TGTGCCAGCAGTCGGACTAGCGGGGGGACCGGGGAGCTGTTTTTT. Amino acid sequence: CASSRTSGGTGELFF.

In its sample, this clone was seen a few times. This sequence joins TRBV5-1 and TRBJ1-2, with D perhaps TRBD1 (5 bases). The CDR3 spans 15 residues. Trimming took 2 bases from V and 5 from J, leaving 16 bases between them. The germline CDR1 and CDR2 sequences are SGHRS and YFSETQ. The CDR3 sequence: CASSFNQAGQYGYTF. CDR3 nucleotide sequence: TGCGCCAGCAGCTTTAATCAGGCAGGGCAGTATGGCTACACCTTC. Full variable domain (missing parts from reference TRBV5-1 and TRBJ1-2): KAGVTQTPRYLIKTRGQQVTLSCSPISGHRSVSWYQQTPGQGLQFLFEYFSETQRNKGNFPGRFSGRQFSNSRSEMNVSTLELGDSALYLCASSFNQAGQYGYTFGSGTRLTVV.

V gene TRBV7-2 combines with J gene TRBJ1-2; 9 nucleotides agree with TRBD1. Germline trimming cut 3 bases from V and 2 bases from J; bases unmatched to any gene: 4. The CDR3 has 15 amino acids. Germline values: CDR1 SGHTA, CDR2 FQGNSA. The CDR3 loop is CASSLGQGKNYGYTF. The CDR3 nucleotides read TGTGCCAGCAGCTTGGGACAGGGAAAAAACTATGGCTACACCTTC.

The CDR3 nucleotides are TGTGCCAGCAGCTCCTTACGACTAGCTCGGGACGAGCAGTACTTC. Translating it yields CASSSLRLARDEQYF. The chain employs TRBV5-6 and TRBJ2-7; 7 bases line up with TRBD2. The germline V gene has CDR1 SGHDT and CDR2 YYEEEE. The CDR3 is made up of 15 amino acids. Trimming took 3 bases from V and 5 from J; bases not matched to a gene: 11.

As DNA, the CDR3 is TGTGCCAGCAGTCAGGAGCGGGGGGCATGGGAGACCCAGTACTTC. This codes for CASSQERGAWETQYF. V gene TRBV5-4 combines with J gene TRBJ2-5, with TRBD2 matching over 9 bases. This CDR3 region has 15 residues. The V and J ends lost 5 bases and 5 bases, in that order; junction bases with no gene match: 10. Germline V gene lookup returns CDR1 SGHNT and CDR2 YYREEE (reference sequence).

CDR3 nucleotides: TGTGCCAGCAGCTTAGGGCTAGCGGGCGGGGAGCTGTTTTTT. Its translation is CASSLGLAGGELFF. The chain employs TRBV11-2 and TRBJ2-2; 8 bases match TRBD2. The CDR3 is 14 amino acids. From germline, CDR1 is SGHAT and CDR2 FQNNGV. With V trimmed by 1 base and J by 7 bases, 2 bases remained unmatched.

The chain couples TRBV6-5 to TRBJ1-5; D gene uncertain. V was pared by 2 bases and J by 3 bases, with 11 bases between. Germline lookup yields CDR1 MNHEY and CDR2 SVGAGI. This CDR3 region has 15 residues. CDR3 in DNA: TGTGCCAGCAGTTACACCGGACTGCACAATCAGCCCCAGCATTTT. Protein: CASSYTGLHNQPQHF.

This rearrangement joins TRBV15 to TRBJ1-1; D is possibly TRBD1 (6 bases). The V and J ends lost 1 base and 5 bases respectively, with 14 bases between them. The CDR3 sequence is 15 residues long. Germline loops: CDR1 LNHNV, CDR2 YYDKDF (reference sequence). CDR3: CATSRATGLLTEAFF. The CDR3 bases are TGTGCCACCAGCAGAGCGACAGGACTGTTAACTGAAGCTTTCTTT.

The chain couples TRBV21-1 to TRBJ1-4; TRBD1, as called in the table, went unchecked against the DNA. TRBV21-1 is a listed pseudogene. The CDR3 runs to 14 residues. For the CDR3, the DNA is TGTGCCAGGTATTCCGGGACAGGTCATGAAAAACTGTTTTTT. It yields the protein CARYSGTGHEKLFF.

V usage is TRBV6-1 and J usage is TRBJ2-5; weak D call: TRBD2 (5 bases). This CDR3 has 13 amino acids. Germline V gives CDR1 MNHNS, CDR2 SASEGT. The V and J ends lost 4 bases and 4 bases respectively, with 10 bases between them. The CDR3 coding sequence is TGTGCCAGCAGTGTAACTAGACGAGAGACCCAGTACTTC. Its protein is CASSVTRRETQYF.

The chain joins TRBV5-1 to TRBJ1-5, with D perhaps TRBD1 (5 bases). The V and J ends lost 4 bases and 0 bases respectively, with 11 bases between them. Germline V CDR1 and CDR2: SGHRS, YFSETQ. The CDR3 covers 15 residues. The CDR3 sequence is CASSPGTHSNQPQHF. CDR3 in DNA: TGCGCCAGCAGCCCCGGGACTCATAGCAATCAGCCCCAGCATTTT.

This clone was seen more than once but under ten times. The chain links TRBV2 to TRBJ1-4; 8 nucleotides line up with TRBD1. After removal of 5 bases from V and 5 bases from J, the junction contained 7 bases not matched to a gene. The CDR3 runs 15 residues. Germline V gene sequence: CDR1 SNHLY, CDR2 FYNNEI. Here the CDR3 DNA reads TGTGCCAGCAGTCCGAGGACAGGGAGCAATGAAAAACTGTTTTTT. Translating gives CASSPRTGSNEKLFF.

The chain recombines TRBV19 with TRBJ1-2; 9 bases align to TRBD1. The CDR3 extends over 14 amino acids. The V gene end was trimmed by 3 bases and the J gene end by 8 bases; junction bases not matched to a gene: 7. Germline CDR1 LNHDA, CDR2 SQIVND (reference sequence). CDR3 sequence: CASSIRTGVGGYTF. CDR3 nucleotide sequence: TGTGCCAGTAGTATCCGGACAGGGGTAGGCGGCTACACCTTC.

CDR3: CAQVARARRGWVDGYTF. DNA of the CDR3: TGTGCCCAGGTCGCGAGGGCCAGGAGGGGTTGGGTGGATGGCTACACCTTC. The V and J genes are TRBV30 and TRBJ1-2, with D perhaps TRBD1 (5 bases). The CDR3 loop spans 17 amino acids. Germline values: CDR1 GTSNPN, CDR2 SVGIG (reference sequence). V dropped 8 bases and J dropped 6 bases, with 31 bases sitting between them.

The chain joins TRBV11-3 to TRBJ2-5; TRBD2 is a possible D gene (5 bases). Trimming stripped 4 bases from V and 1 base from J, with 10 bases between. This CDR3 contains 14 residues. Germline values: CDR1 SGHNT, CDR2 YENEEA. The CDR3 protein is CASSSEAAQETQYF. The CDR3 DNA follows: TGTGCCAGCAGCTCAGAAGCGGCCCAAGAGACCCAGTACTTC.

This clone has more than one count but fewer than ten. The CDR3 nucleotides read TGCGCCAGCAGTTTACAGGGTTATACTGAAGCTTTCTTT. It specifies CASSLQGYTEAFF. The V gene is TRBV10-2, the J gene TRBJ1-1; possible D gene TRBD1, 6 bases. This CDR3 has 13 amino acids. Trimming took 5 bases from V and 5 from J, leaving 12 bases between them. Germline CDR1 reads WSHSY; CDR2 reads SAAADI.

The CDR3 region is CASTKAGYYGYTF. The CDR3 nucleotides read TGTGCCAGCACCAAGGCGGGTTATTATGGCTACACCTTC. V and J are TRBV6-5 and TRBJ1-2; D is unresolved. The germline V gene encodes CDR1 MNHEY and CDR2 SVGAGI. This CDR3 spans 13 amino acids. The V end lost 7 bases, the J end lost 5 bases, and 14 bases lay between the germline ends.

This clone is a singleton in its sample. As DNA, the CDR3 is TGTGCCAGCAGCCCTTTGGGGTGGCGGGAGTCGGCTTCTGTGGCAGATACGCAGTATTTT. Its protein is CASSPLGWRESASVADTQYF. The chain employs TRBV7-3 and TRBJ2-3; TRBD2 agrees at 7 bases. With 5 bases clipped from V and 4 bases from J, the junction kept 24 bases outside the gene matches. This CDR3 region has 20 residues. Germline assignment: CDR1 SGHTA and CDR2 FQGTGA.

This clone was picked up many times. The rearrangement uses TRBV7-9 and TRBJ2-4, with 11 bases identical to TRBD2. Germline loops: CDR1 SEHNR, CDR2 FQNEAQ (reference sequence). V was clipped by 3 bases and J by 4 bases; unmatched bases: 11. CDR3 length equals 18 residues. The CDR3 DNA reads TGTGCCAGCAGCTTGGTCCTAGCGGGAGGAGTAATAAAAAACATTCAGTACTTC. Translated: CASSLVLAGGVIKNIQYF.

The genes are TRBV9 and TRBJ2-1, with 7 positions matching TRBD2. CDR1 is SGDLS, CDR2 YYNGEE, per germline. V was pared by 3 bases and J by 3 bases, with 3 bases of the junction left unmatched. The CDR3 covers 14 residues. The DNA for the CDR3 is TGTGCCAGCAGCGCCGGGGGGATCTACAATGAGCAGTTCTTC. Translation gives CASSAGGIYNEQFF.

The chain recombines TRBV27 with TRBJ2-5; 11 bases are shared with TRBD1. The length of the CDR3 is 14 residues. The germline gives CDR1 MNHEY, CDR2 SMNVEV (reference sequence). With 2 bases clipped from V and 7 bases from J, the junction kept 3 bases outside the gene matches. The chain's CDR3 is CASSLMGQGGTQYF. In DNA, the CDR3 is TGTGCCAGCAGTTTAATGGGACAGGGGGGGACCCAGTACTTC.